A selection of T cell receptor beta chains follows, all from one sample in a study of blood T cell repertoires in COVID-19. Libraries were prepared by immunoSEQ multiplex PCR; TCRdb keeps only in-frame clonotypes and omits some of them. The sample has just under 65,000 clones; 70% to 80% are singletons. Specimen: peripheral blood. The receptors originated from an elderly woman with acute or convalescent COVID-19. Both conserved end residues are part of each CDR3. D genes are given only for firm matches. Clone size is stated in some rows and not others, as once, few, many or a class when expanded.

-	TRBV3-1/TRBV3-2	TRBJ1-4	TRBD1	TGTGCCAGCAGCACTCAGACAGGGATCCTTAATGAAAAACTGTTTTTT	CASSTQTGILNEKLFF
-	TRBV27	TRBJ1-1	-	TGTGCCAGCAGTCCCCGCGGGGGCTGGATTGAAGCTTTCTTT	CASSPRGGWIEAFF
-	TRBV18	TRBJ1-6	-	TGTGCCAGCTCACGGGCAGAGTCACCCCTCCACTTT	CASSRAESPLHF
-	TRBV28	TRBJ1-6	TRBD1	TGTGCCAGCGTCGGGGCAGGGGGCGGATCCTATAATTCACCCCTCCACTTT	CASVGAGGGSYNSPLHF
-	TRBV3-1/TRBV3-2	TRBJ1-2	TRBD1	TGTGCCAGCAGCCAACTGGACAGGGGGAACTATGGCTACACCTTC	CASSQLDRGNYGYTF
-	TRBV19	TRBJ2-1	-	TGTGCCAGTAAAAATTCGGGGGTCAATGAGCAGTTCTTC	CASKNSGVNEQFF
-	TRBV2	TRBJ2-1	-	TGTGCCAGCATTATAAACAGGGTAGCTCGCAATGAGCAGTTCTTC	CASIINRVARNEQFF
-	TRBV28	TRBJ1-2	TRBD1	TGTGCCAGCAGTTTGGAGACAGGGGGCGCCTATGGCTACACCTTC	CASSLETGGAYGYTF
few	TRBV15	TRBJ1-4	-	TGTGCCACCAGCAGAAGAAGCCTTAATGAAAAACTGTTTTTT	CATSRRSLNEKLFF
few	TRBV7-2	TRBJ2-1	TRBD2	TGTGCCAGCAGCCCCCCGACTAGCGGGAGTAGGAGCAATGAGCAGTTCTTC	CASSPPTSGSRSNEQFF
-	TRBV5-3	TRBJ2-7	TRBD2	TGTGCCAGAAGCGGAGGCCCCCTGGCTAGCGGGAGTCTAGCCGAGCAGTACTTC	CARSGGPLASGSLAEQYF